This entry lists 9 T cell receptor beta chains sequenced from one sample in a study of beta chain features in type 1 diabetes. Sequencing targeted expressed TCRB transcripts, as all isolated RNA had been reverse transcribed. Data came from immunoSEQ multiplex PCR; TCRdb stores just in-frame clones and leaves some out. Among 130,000 or so clones listed, roughly 10% were seen once. Source material: central memory CD4+ T cells from blood. These receptors came from a woman between 40 and 55 years old in good health.

The chain links TRBV9 to TRBJ2-1; D not certain. Germline-derived CDR1 and CDR2 are SGDLS and YYNGEE. The CDR3 runs 19 residues. With 0 bases removed from V and 0 bases from J, the gap between germline ends came to 19 bases. The CDR3 sequence: CASSVDPLFLTSSYNEQFF. The CDR3 nucleotides are TGTGCCAGCAGCGTAGACCCCTTATTTCTGACAAGCTCCTACAATGAGCAGTTCTTC. The full variable domain, with the rest looked up from reference TRBV9 and TRBJ2-1, is DSGVTQTPKHLITATGQRVTLRCSPRSGDLSVYWYQQSLDQGLQFLIQYYNGEERAKGNILERFSAQQFPDLHSELNLSSLELGDSALYFCASSVDPLFLTSSYNEQFFGPGTRLTVL.

For the CDR3, the DNA is TGTGCCACCAGCAGAGAATTCGTGGGACAGGGGGCTATGGGCTATGGCTACACCTTC. This gives the protein CATSREFVGQGAMGYGYTF. The rearrangement links TRBV15 to TRBJ1-2; 12 bases match TRBD1. V gave up 0 bases and J gave up 4 bases; unmatched junction bases: 12. This CDR3 has 19 residues. Germline V gives CDR1 LNHNV, CDR2 YYDKDF (reference sequence).

This clone has only a few counts. This chain links TRBV18 with TRBJ1-2, with TRBD1 matching over 8 bases. Germline V gene lookup returns CDR1 KGHSH and CDR2 LQKENI. The CDR3 is 14 amino acids. V lost 3 bases to trimming and J lost 7 bases; unmatched junction nucleotides: 7. CDR3 amino acids: CASSPEQGGPGYTF. The CDR3 bases are TGTGCCAGCTCACCGGAACAGGGGGGACCTGGCTACACCTTC. Variable domain in full (rest from reference TRBV18 and TRBJ1-2): NAGVMQNPRHLVRRRGQEARLRCSPMKGHSHVYWYRQLPEEGLKFMVYLQKENIIDESGMPKERFSAEFPKEGPSILRIQQVVRGDSAAYFCASSPEQGGPGYTFGSGTRLTVV.

This clone came up a few times. The rearrangement joins TRBV5-1 to TRBJ2-7, with TRBD1 matching 7 bases. J was trimmed by 0 bases and V by 4 bases; bases with no gene match: 7. This CDR3 has 15 residues. Germline V gene lookup returns CDR1 SGHRS and CDR2 YFSETQ. CDR3 coding DNA: TGCGCCAGCAGCCGGGACAGATCGAGCTCCTACGAGCAGTACTTC. This encodes CASSRDRSSSYEQYF.

The chain recombines TRBV7-2 with TRBJ1-2, with D tentatively TRBD1 (6 bases). V shed 1 base and J shed 4 bases, with 10 bases lying between them. CDR1 and CDR2 from the germline V gene are SGHTA and FQGNSA. The CDR3 covers 14 residues. The CDR3 loop reads CASSLDSGVYGYTF. In DNA, the CDR3 is TGTGCCAGCAGCTTAGATTCAGGGGTCTATGGCTACACCTTC. Looking up the rest from reference TRBV7-2 and TRBJ1-2 gives the full variable domain: GAGVSQSPSNKVTEKGKDVELRCDPISGHTALYWYRQSLGQGLEFLIYFQGNSAPDKSGLPSDRFSAERTGGSVSTLTIQRTQQEDSAVYLCASSLDSGVYGYTFGSGTRLTVV.

This clone was detected only a few times. The chain couples TRBV29-1 to TRBJ2-7; D is undetermined. The CDR3 has 12 amino acids. CDR1 SQVTM and CDR2 ANQGSEA come from the germline V gene. V shed 7 bases and J shed 0 bases, with 10 bases lying between them. The CDR3 region is CSASRSSYEQYF. CDR3 nucleotides: TGCAGCGCCTCTAGGAGCTCCTACGAGCAGTACTTC.

This clone was counted a few times. The chain recombines TRBV19 with TRBJ2-3, with 12 bases that match TRBD1. Germline trimming cut 9 bases from V and 3 bases from J; bases unmatched to any gene: 4. The CDR3 loop spans 14 amino acids. From germline, CDR1 is LNHDA and CDR2 SQIVND (reference sequence). The CDR3 DNA follows: TGTGCCAGAGGGGACAGGGGGCTTACAGATACGCAGTATTTT. Protein product: CARGDRGLTDTQYF.

The chain recombines TRBV7-8 with TRBJ2-3; TRBD2 matches 8 bases. CDR1 is SGHVS and CDR2 is FQNEAQ in the germline V gene. The CDR3 is made up of 15 amino acids. V trimming: 3 bases; J trimming: 2 bases; junction bases outside the gene matches: 4. This chain's CDR3 is CASSLGGGPTDTQYF. CDR3 sequence (DNA): TGTGCCAGCAGCTTGGGCGGGGGGCCCACAGATACGCAGTATTTT.

This chain connects TRBV5-4 to TRBJ1-2, with D perhaps TRBD1 (5 bases). Trimming stripped 0 bases from V and 7 bases from J, with 13 bases between. CDR1 is SGHNT, CDR2 YYREEE, per germline (reference sequence). This CDR3 region has 14 residues. The CDR3, as DNA: TGTGCCAGCAGCTTGGGGGCAGGGCGAATTGGCTACACCTTC. Its protein is CASSLGAGRIGYTF.